This T cell receptor (beta chain) stems from a study of blood T cell repertoires in COVID-19 (dated by TCRdb to 2018 to 2021). For the wider study: Samples covering the acute and convalescent phases of COVID-19 were provided by collaborators in the United States, Italy and Spain. The material from the prospective study consisted of cDNA or gDNA derived from T cells, B-cell-depleted T cells, or PBMCs. Deeply sampled blood TCRbeta repertoires from subjects exposed to, actively infected with, or recovered from COVID-19 were included in the dataset. A freely available public database, intended as a resource for researchers studying the immune response to SARS-CoV-2, is where the repertoires were released. Samples came from the ongoing ImmuneRACE study (first 160 participants) plus 1,254 subjects from 6 global collaborators. Sample metadata almost always included a de-identified subject ID, COVID-19 status, age in years and sex. Where HLA class I and class II types were available, the types were taken from metadata supplied by the sample provider, not from assay-based typing.

Collaborating institutions collected whole blood in K2EDTA tubes following their own protocols. For TCRbeta analysis, collaborator samples were shipped as frozen whole blood, as isolated PBMCs, or as DNA extracted from either sample type. Comments on this clone: No cognate antigen has been identified for it. No much larger clone exists at a distance of one base, and base qualities are not known.

The germline V gene (reference sequence) supplies CDR1 SEHNR and CDR2 FQNEAQ. V lost 1 base and J lost 9 bases; the stretch between them is 19 bases long. Counted from cysteine to phenylalanine, this CDR3 has 16 amino acids. Only CDR3 DNA is held: 48 bases, read in frame from base 1. The full study reports these points: The quantity of clinical and demographic metadata differed by source and by participant and was supplied without curation.

The immunoSEQ Assay, a bias-controlled multiplex PCR, was used to amplify TCRbeta CDR3 regions from genomic DNA. Turning to the authors' computational methods: The number of nucleated cells in each sample was estimated by amplification of reference gene primers within the assay. To quantify the absolute abundance of each unique TCRbeta CDR3 rearrangement, sequence reads were collapsed and filtered. For each sample, productive Simpson clonality was calculated by taking the square root of Simpson's diversity index across productive rearrangements. TCRdb provides this immuneACCESS table in a form limited to in-frame rearrangements. Some clones are lacking; in checked studies, under half of them reflect an unresolved V gene, and why the rest are absent is not known. That table supplies the V and J calls and clone size; D and trimming were determined from the DNA. The sample table records some 52,000 clones; less than 90% of these occur just once. The top ten hold around 2.5% of the sample.

The sequence derives from a man in his fifties with acute or convalescent COVID-19. Material: peripheral blood. The chain couples TRBV7-9 to TRBJ2-1; the best D guess is TRBD2, with 5 bases matching. The CDR3 has the sequence CASSLGSLVRSGEQFF. The sequenced DNA: TGTGCCAGCAGCTTAGGGTCACTAGTTCGGTCCGGTGAGCAGTTCTTC.